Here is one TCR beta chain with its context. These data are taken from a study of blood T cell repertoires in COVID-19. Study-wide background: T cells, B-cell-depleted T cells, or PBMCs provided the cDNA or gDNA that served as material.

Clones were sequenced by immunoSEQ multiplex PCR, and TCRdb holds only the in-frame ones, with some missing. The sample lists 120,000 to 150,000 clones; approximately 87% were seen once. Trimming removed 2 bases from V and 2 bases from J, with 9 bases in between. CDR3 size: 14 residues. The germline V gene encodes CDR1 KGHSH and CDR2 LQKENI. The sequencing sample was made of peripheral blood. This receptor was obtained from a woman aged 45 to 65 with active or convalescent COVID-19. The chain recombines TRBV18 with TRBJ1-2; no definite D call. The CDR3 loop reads CASSPETGNYGYTF. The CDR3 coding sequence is TGTGCCAGCTCACCAGAAACCGGGAACTATGGCTACACCTTC.